This T cell receptor (beta chain) was profiled in a study of shared clonotypes between healthy human individuals. Whole-study context: Per donor, three plates held CD4 naive cells, three held CD4 memory, two held CD8 naive and one held CD8 memory. General study findings and limits: As a rule, naive subsets had a larger estimated richness than memory subsets.

Trimming took 4 bases from V and 4 from J; bases not matched to a gene: 12. The germline CDR1 and CDR2 sequences are SGHRS and YFSETQ. The CDR3 has 16 residues. Researchers divided each subset's genomic DNA evenly across several immunoSEQ plates. Sequenced by immunoSEQ multiplex PCR; TCRdb stores in-frame clones only, minus some. Of 2 million to 2.5 million clones in the sample, about nine tenths were seen once. In the case of this clone: Its specificity is unknown.

HIV-negative, healthy adults without recent acute infections or vaccinations were the donors. The sample taken for sequencing was naive CD4+ T cells from PBMCs. Stated subset: CD45RA+ positively selected. The receptor was isolated from a man aged 18 to 30 in good health. Some clones in this sample may be carry-over from other donors' samples. J is TRBJ2-3 and V is TRBV5-1; 7 positions agree with TRBD2. CDR3 in DNA: TGCGCCAGCAGCGAGGGACTAATACACCTCCCAGATACGCAGTATTTT. This sequence encodes CASSEGLIHLPDTQYF.